One and the same sample provided the 18 T cell receptor beta chains below, sequenced in a study of OX40 agonist ivuxolimab in advanced cancers. The table came from immunoSEQ multiplex PCR; TCRdb's copy has only in-frame clones and leaves some out. The repertoire holds roughly 63,000 clones, with roughly nine tenths as singletons. Sequencing used CD4+ or CD8+ T cells sorted from blood, obtained in a trial of the OX40 agonist ivuxolimab. The receptors were sampled from an adult with an advanced solid tumor such as melanoma, head and neck, liver or kidney cancer.

This sequence joins TRBV5-6 and TRBJ2-5, with TRBD2 as a possible D gene (5 bases). This CDR3 is built from 15 residues. The germline CDR1 and CDR2 sequences are SGHDT and YYEEEE. The V end was cut by 3 bases, the J end by 7 bases, with 19 bases between. CDR3 protein: CASSSPTQTGGTQYF. Here the CDR3 DNA reads TGTGCCAGCAGCTCCCCAACTCAGACCGGAGGGACCCAGTACTTC.

This chain connects TRBV4-2 to TRBJ1-5; D is ambiguous. Germline V lookup: CDR1 LGHNA, CDR2 YNFKEQ. Trimming removed 0 bases from V and 3 bases from J, with 6 bases in between. This CDR3 contains 14 residues. The CDR3 bases are TGTGCCAGCAGCCAAGAATTTACCAATCAGCCCCAGCATTTT. Amino acid sequence: CASSQEFTNQPQHF.

The V gene is TRBV6-5, the J gene TRBJ2-2; D is possibly TRBD1 (6 bases). V dropped 7 bases and J dropped 4 bases, with 13 bases sitting between them. The CDR3 extends over 14 amino acids. CDR1 and CDR2 (germline): MNHEY, SVGAGI. DNA of the CDR3: TGTGCCAGCACACGGGACACCTCCACCGGGGAGCTGTTTTTT. Residues: CASTRDTSTGELFF.

In its sample, this clone was seen once. The rearrangement joins TRBV11-2 to TRBJ1-5; TRBD1 matches at 8 bases. Trimming at V came to 3 bases and at J to 5 bases, leaving 0 bases not matched to a gene. Germline CDR1 is SGHAT and CDR2 is FQNNGV. The CDR3 spans 13 residues. CDR3 sequence reads: CASSLTGDQPQHF. The CDR3 DNA follows: TGTGCCAGCAGCTTGACAGGGGATCAGCCCCAGCATTTT.

The V gene is TRBV19, the J gene TRBJ2-3, with no clear D. Germline assignment: CDR1 LNHDA and CDR2 SQIVND (reference sequence). Trimming shortened V by 4 bases and J by 8 bases, and 13 bases separated the two germline ends. The CDR3 contains 13 residues. CDR3 region: CASSTGRAVTQYF. The DNA for the CDR3 is TGTGCCAGTAGTACTGGCCGGGCAGTTACGCAGTATTTT.

The rearrangement uses TRBV29-1 and TRBJ1-1; D gene unclear. Looked up from germline, CDR1 is SQVTM and CDR2 is ANQGSEA. Trimming pared 5 bases from V and 1 base from J, leaving 11 bases between. This CDR3 comprises 13 residues. The CDR3 loop reads CSVRTLANTEAFF. In DNA form, the CDR3 reads TGCAGCGTTAGGACTCTAGCGAACACTGAAGCTTTCTTT. Looking up the rest from reference TRBV29-1 and TRBJ1-1 gives the full variable domain: SAVISQKPSRDICQRGTSLTIQCQVDSQVTMMFWYRQQPGQSLTLIATANQGSEATYESGFVIDKFPISRPNLTFSTLTVSNMSPEDSSIYLCSVRTLANTEAFFGQGTRLTVV.

The rearrangement links TRBV11-3 to TRBJ2-1; 8 bases match TRBD2. Trimming cost V 1 base and J 7 bases; bases outside gene matches: 9. In germline, CDR1 is SGHNT, CDR2 YENEEA. This CDR3 region has 16 residues. As DNA, the CDR3 is TGTGCCAGCAGCTTAGGGGTAGCGGGGAGTGGAAATGAGCAGTTCTTC. Translated, it gives CASSLGVAGSGNEQFF.

The gene calls are TRBV30 and TRBJ2-5, with D possibly matching TRBD2 (5 bases). V was shortened by 5 bases and J by 7 bases, with 11 bases between the two germline ends. CDR3 length: 11 amino acids. Germline-derived CDR1 and CDR2 are GTSNPN and SVGIG (reference sequence). The CDR3 sequence: CAWAGGGTQYF. The DNA of the CDR3 is TGTGCCTGGGCCGGAGGAGGGACCCAGTACTTC.

V is TRBV19 and J is TRBJ2-1, with 7 bases aligning to TRBD1. The CDR3 sequence is 18 residues long. The germline CDR1 and CDR2 sequences are LNHDA and SQIVND (reference sequence). J lost 7 bases, V lost 5 bases, and 20 bases had no gene match. CDR3 DNA: TGTGCCAGTAGTCGGGGTAGAAAGGGGGCCCCATCTTGGAATGAGCAGTTCTTC. Its translation: CASSRGRKGAPSWNEQFF.

This chain links TRBV5-1 with TRBJ1-4, with D possibly matching TRBD1 (5 bases). This CDR3 has 15 residues. Trimming pared 4 bases from V and 7 bases from J, leaving 17 bases between. Germline loops: CDR1 SGHRS, CDR2 YFSETQ. DNA of the CDR3: TGCGCCAGCAGCCCCACGGACCCTAGGGGTGAAAAACTGTTTTTT. It is translated as CASSPTDPRGEKLFF. The entire variable domain, with the rest obtained from reference TRBV5-1 and TRBJ1-4, is as follows: KAGVTQTPRYLIKTRGQQVTLSCSPISGHRSVSWYQQTPGQGLQFLFEYFSETQRNKGNFPGRFSGRQFSNSRSEMNVSTLELGDSALYLCASSPTDPRGEKLFFGSGTQLSVL.

The genes are TRBV7-2 and TRBJ2-5, with 11 bases lining up with TRBD2. CDR1 is SGHTA and CDR2 is FQGNSA in the germline V gene. The CDR3 is made up of 14 amino acids. The V segment lost 5 bases and the J segment 5 bases; nucleotides outside the gene matches: 4. Here the CDR3 DNA reads TGTGCCAGCAGCCCTATAGCGGGGGGGGAGACCCAGTACTTC. Amino acids: CASSPIAGGETQYF.

This chain uses TRBV15 with TRBJ2-5; 15 bases agree with TRBD2. This CDR3 spans 17 amino acids. V shed 3 bases and J 0 bases; nucleotides not matched to a gene: 2. Germline V gene data show CDR1 as LNHNV and CDR2 as YYDKDF (reference sequence). CDR3 in DNA: TGTGCCACCAGCAGGGGGACTAGCGGGGGGTACCAAGAGACCCAGTACTTC. Its translation is CATSRGTSGGYQETQYF.

This rearrangement joins TRBV5-1 to TRBJ1-3, with no clear D. The germline V gene has CDR1 SGHRS and CDR2 YFSETQ. This CDR3 has 14 amino acids. The V end lost 0 bases, the J end lost 2 bases, and 6 bases lay between the germline ends. CDR3 amino acids: CASSLDTAGNTIYF. In nucleotides, the CDR3 is TGCGCCAGCAGCTTGGACACGGCTGGAAACACCATATATTTT.

The chain links TRBV5-1 to TRBJ2-5; 9 bases map to TRBD1. The V gene's germline CDR1 is SGHRS and CDR2 YFSETQ. The CDR3 contains 14 residues. J lost 5 bases, V lost 4 bases, and 6 bases had no gene match. CDR3 protein: CASSLTGGEETQYF. The CDR3 nucleotides are TGCGCCAGCAGCCTGACAGGGGGTGAGGAGACCCAGTACTTC.

The gene calls are TRBV5-4 and TRBJ2-1; D may correspond to TRBD1 or TRBD2 (5 bases each). The CDR3 has 15 amino acids. Trimming cost V 4 bases and J 2 bases, with 13 bases left between them. The germline gives CDR1 SGHNT, CDR2 YYREEE (reference sequence). The CDR3 sequence: CASSPQVGAYNEQFF. CDR3 coding DNA: TGTGCCAGCAGCCCTCAGGTGGGGGCCTACAATGAGCAGTTCTTC.

The gene calls are TRBV5-1 and TRBJ2-5; maybe TRBD2 (5 bases). Germline V lookup: CDR1 SGHRS, CDR2 YFSETQ. V was cut by 3 bases and J by 5 bases, with 17 bases left in between. The CDR3 extends over 15 amino acids. The CDR3 DNA reads as TGCGCCAGCAGCTCCCTTTCTGGGCGAGGGGAGACCCAGTACTTC. Protein product: CASSSLSGRGETQYF.

The table lists this clone with a count of one. This chain links TRBV14 with TRBJ2-7; D is undetermined. In germline, CDR1 is SGHDN, CDR2 FVKESK. The V and J ends lost 0 bases and 2 bases respectively, with 11 bases between them. This CDR3 is built from 15 residues. The CDR3 nucleotides are TGTGCCAGCAGCCAAGAAGTGGGATCGACCTACGAGCAGTACTTC. Its protein product is CASSQEVGSTYEQYF. Full variable domain (rest looked up from reference TRBV14 and TRBJ2-7): EAGVTQFPSHSVIEKGQTVTLRCDPISGHDNLYWYRRVMGKEIKFLLHFVKESKQDESGMPNNRFLAERTGGTYSTLKVQPAELEDSGVYFCASSQEVGSTYEQYFGPGTRLTVT.

This rearrangement joins TRBV5-6 to TRBJ2-7, with TRBD1 identical over 8 bases. J lost 2 bases, V lost 4 bases, and 8 bases had no gene match. This CDR3 is built from 15 residues. Germline V gene data show CDR1 as SGHDT and CDR2 as YYEEEE. The CDR3 sequence is CASSGLGQAPYEQYF. For the CDR3, the DNA is TGTGCCAGCAGCGGTTTGGGACAGGCACCCTACGAGCAGTACTTC.